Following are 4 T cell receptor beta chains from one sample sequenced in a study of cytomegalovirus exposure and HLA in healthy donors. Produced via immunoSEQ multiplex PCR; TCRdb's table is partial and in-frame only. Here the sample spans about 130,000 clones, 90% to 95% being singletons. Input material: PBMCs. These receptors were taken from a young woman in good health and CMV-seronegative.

The chain's CDR3 is CAISDSGSALHF. The DNA for the CDR3 is TGTGCCATCAGTGATTCGGGGTCGGCCCTCCACTTT. The rearrangement links TRBV10-3 to TRBJ1-6; D not resolved. V was trimmed by 3 bases and J by 14 bases, leaving 11 bases between them. Germline values: CDR1 ENHRY, CDR2 SYGVKD. This CDR3 is built from 12 residues.

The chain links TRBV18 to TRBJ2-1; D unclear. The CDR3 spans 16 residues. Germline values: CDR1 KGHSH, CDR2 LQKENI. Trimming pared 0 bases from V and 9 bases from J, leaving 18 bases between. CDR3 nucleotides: TGTGCCAGCTCACCACCTTCCGTGCCAACGGGTGCTGAGCAGTTCTTC. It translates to CASSPPSVPTGAEQFF. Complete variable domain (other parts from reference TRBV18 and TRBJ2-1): NAGVMQNPRHLVRRRGQEARLRCSPMKGHSHVYWYRQLPEEGLKFMVYLQKENIIDESGMPKERFSAEFPKEGPSILRIQQVVRGDSAAYFCASSPPSVPTGAEQFFGPGTRLTVL.

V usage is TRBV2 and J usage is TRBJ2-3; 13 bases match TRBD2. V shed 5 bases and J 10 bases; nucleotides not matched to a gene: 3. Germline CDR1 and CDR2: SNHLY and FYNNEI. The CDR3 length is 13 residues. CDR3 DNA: TGTGCCAGCAGTCGACTAGCGGGGGGACCGCAGTATTTT. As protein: CASSRLAGGPQYF.

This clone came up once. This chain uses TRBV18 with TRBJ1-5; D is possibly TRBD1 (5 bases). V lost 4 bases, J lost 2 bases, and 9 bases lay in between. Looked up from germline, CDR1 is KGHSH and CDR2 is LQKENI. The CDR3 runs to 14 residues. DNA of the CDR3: TGTGCCAGCTCACTGGGACTGGGCAATCAGCCCCAGCATTTT. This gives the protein CASSLGLGNQPQHF.